This T cell receptor (beta chain) was profiled in a study of blood T cell repertoires in COVID-19. Germline CDR1 and CDR2: GTSNPN and SVGIG (reference sequence). Trimming cost V 2 bases and J 0 bases, with 8 bases left between them. The CDR3 covers 15 residues. Participant reports of clinical history set cohort assignment. The study counted Cohort 3 donors as recovered given two negative PCRs, clearance, or symptom resolution. Original analysis: Nucleated cell counts were estimated from reference gene primer amplification. Some clones are missing from TCRdb's copy, which holds only in-frame ones; the method was immunoSEQ multiplex PCR. Clonal size and the V and J genes are those of that table, whereas D and trimming came from the DNA. The sample has about 300,000 clones; about 90% are singletons.

This rearrangement joins TRBV30 to TRBJ1-6; D is perhaps TRBD1 (5 bases). The sequence came from a woman aged 25 to 39 who had recovered from COVID-19. Sequencing was done on a sample of PBMCs or T cells enriched from blood (not recorded which). The CDR3 sequence: CAWSMDISYNSPLHF. The CDR3 DNA is TGTGCCTGGAGTATGGACATCTCCTATAATTCACCCCTCCACTTT.